This TCR beta chain was captured in a study of beta chain features in type 1 diabetes. Study-wide points: In all four CD4+ subsets, TCRB CDR3 length was significantly, moderately reduced in type 1 diabetes.

Markers CD45RO/CCR7/CD25/CD127/CD95/CD27 served to sort CD4+ naive, central memory, regulatory and stem cell-like memory cells. J was trimmed by 0 bases and V by 1 base; bases with no gene match: 6. Germline-derived CDR1 and CDR2 are SGDLS and YYNGEE. The length of the CDR3 is 17 residues. Every bit of the isolated RNA underwent reverse transcription, so sequencing read expressed TCRB transcripts. An average of about 3.5 million reads was obtained for naive, central memory and regulatory T cell samples. Assay: immunoSEQ multiplex PCR; the TCRdb copy retains only in-frame clones and omits some. The sample includes about 230,000 clones, 16% of them seen just once. This clone was seen a few times. Its antigen is still unknown.

This chain uses TRBV9 with TRBJ2-2; TRBD2 matches 7 bases. The sequence came from a man aged 25 to 40 with type 1 diabetes. The material sequenced was naive CD4+ T cells from blood. This CDR3 reads CASSVISLASNTGELFF. The DNA for the CDR3 is TGTGCCAGCAGCGTAATCTCACTAGCGTCGAACACCGGGGAGCTGTTTTTT.